This is a list of T cell receptor beta chains from one sample in a study of metastatic and nonmetastatic thyroid tumors. TCRdb reassembled clones from the PCR reads with MiXCR. The sample has 25,000 to 35,000 clones, 16% seen once. Sample: blood. Receptors originate from a female donor with papillary thyroid cancer or a benign thyroid nodule (not recorded which). Some clones in this sample may be carry-over from other donors' samples. CDR3s include the opening cysteine and the closing phenylalanine or tryptophan. D genes are given only for firm matches. Size is stated for part of the rows, as once, few or many counts, or as a class when the clone is expanded.

v_call	clone_size	j_call	d_call	cdr3_nt	cdr3_aa
TRBV4-3	-	TRBJ2-3	-	TGCGCCAGCAGCCAAGCAAATGGTCGGTATAGCACAGATACGCAGTATTTT	CASSQANGRYSTDTQYF
TRBV5-6	once	TRBJ2-1	TRBD2	TGTGCCAGCAGCTTGGTCGCGGGAGGTGAGCAGTTCTTC	CASSLVAGGEQFF
TRBV5-6	many	TRBJ1-2	-	TGTGCCAGCAGCTTCCTACTCCAGACAGTTTTCTCCGACTACACCTTC	CASSFLLQTVFSDYTF
TRBV6-5	medium-sized	TRBJ2-3	TRBD1	TGTGCCAGCAGTTACGAGGACAGGGCATCGTATTTT	CASSYEDRASYF
TRBV6-2/TRBV6-3	medium-sized	TRBJ1-1	TRBD1	TGTGCCAGCAGTTCTCGAGGGACAGGCGGGGTGCGGACTGAAGCTTTCTTT	CASSSRGTGGVRTEAFF
TRBV12-3/TRBV12-4	few	TRBJ2-5	-	TGTGCCAGCAGTGCCAAGGGCTTCCGATATCGAGAGAACCAGTACTTC	CASSAKGFRYRENQYF
TRBV5-1	-	TRBJ2-5	-	TGCGCCAGCAGCTTGGCGGCGGCAGGGAAAGAACAAGAGACCCAGTACTTC	CASSLAAAGKEQETQYF
TRBV28	many	TRBJ1-1	-	TGTGCCAGCATCCCTCCGTTGGGGAACACTGAAGCTTTCTTT	CASIPPLGNTEAFF
TRBV27	-	TRBJ2-5	-	TGTGCCAGCAGTTTTAGACTCCTCGGGACCCAGTACTTC	CASSFRLLGTQYF
TRBV7-9	-	TRBJ1-1	TRBD1	TGTGCCAGCAGCGGGACAGGCCTTGAAGCCTTCTTT	CASSGTGLEAFF
TRBV28	-	TRBJ1-2	TRBD1	TGTGCCAGCAGTGCAGGGAGGGGACAGGGTCGAATTGGCTACACCTTC	CASSAGRGQGRIGYTF
TRBV12-3/TRBV12-4	-	TRBJ2-3	TRBD1	TGTGCCAGCAGCTTAGGGACAGGGGGCCGCACAGATACGCAGTATTTT	CASSLGTGGRTDTQYF
TRBV10-3	many	TRBJ2-1	TRBD2	TGTGCCATCAGTGAGTCAAGCGGGGCCTACAATGAGCAGTTCTTC	CAISESSGAYNEQFF
TRBV19	many	TRBJ1-4	-	TGTGCCAGTAGTATCGGGGAAAAACTGTTTTTT	CASSIGEKLFF
TRBV20-1	many	TRBJ2-2	TRBD1	TGCAGTGCCCACCCTGCGGGACAGGGGGACACCGGGGAGCTGTTTTTT	CSAHPAGQGDTGELFF
TRBV12-3/TRBV12-4	many	TRBJ1-1	-	TGTGCCAGCAGTTTTGGTCTATCAGCGAACACTGAAGCTTTCTTT	CASSFGLSANTEAFF
TRBV5-6	many	TRBJ2-7	-	TGTGCCAGCAGCCCCTCAGGGGAGAGGTACGAGCAGTACTTC	CASSPSGERYEQYF
TRBV4-2	-	TRBJ2-7	-	TGTGCCAGCAGCCACCCCCAGCTAGCGCGCACCTACGAGCAGTACTTC	CASSHPQLARTYEQYF
TRBV7-9	many	TRBJ2-1	-	TGTGCCAGCAGCTTATCTTTGGGCAATGAGCAGTTCTTC	CASSLSLGNEQFF
TRBV5-4	many	TRBJ2-7	TRBD2	TGTGCCAGCAGCACTCGTACTAGCGGGAGTTACGAGCAGTACTTC	CASSTRTSGSYEQYF
TRBV5-1	many	TRBJ2-5	TRBD1	TGCGCCAGCTCTACAGGGGCCAAAGAGACCCAGTACTTC	CASSTGAKETQYF
TRBV28	few	TRBJ1-4	TRBD1	TGTGCCAGCAGTCCATGGACAGGGGGTAATGAAAAACTGTTTTTT	CASSPWTGGNEKLFF
TRBV9	-	TRBJ2-1	TRBD2	TGTGCCAGCAGCGCCAGCGGGGGGCCAGCAAATGAGCAGTTCTTC	CASSASGGPANEQFF
TRBV11-3	many	TRBJ2-3	-	TGTGCCAGCACAGAAGCGGACCACACAGATACGCAGTATTTT	CASTEADHTDTQYF